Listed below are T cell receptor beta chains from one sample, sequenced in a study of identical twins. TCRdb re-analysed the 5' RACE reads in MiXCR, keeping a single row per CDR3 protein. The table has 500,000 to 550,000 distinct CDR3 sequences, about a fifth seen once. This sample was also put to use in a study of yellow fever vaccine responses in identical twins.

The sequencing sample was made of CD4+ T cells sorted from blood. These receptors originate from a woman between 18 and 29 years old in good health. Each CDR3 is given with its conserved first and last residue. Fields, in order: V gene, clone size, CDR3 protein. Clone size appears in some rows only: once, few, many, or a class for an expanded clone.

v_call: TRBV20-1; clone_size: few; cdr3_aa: CSAPKSLANPYNEQFF
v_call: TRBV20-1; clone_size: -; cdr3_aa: CSARDLKDRGLETQYF
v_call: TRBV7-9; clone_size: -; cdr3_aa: CASSLQVGPSYEQYF
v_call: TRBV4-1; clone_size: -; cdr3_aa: CASSQGGRQGSYEQYF
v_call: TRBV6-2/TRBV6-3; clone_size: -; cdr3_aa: CASSYSDRGGDEQFF
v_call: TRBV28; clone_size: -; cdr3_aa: CASIRSSGANVLTF
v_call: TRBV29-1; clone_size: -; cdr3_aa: CSVVRAGGPNEQFF
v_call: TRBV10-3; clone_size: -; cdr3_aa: CAISTGTGDIQYF
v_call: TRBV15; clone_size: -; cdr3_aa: CATSRQGDGANEKLFF
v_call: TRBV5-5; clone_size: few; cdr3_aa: CASSLPGTGVYEQYF
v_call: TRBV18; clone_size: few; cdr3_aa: CASSAGQSSSEAFF
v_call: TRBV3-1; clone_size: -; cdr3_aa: CASSLRDSHYEQYF
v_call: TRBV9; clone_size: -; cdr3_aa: CASSRRQGEDTTEAFF
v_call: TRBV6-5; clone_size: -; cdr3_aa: CASSYGASGNQPQHF
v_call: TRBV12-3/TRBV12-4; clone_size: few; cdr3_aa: CASSLLGASNYGYTF